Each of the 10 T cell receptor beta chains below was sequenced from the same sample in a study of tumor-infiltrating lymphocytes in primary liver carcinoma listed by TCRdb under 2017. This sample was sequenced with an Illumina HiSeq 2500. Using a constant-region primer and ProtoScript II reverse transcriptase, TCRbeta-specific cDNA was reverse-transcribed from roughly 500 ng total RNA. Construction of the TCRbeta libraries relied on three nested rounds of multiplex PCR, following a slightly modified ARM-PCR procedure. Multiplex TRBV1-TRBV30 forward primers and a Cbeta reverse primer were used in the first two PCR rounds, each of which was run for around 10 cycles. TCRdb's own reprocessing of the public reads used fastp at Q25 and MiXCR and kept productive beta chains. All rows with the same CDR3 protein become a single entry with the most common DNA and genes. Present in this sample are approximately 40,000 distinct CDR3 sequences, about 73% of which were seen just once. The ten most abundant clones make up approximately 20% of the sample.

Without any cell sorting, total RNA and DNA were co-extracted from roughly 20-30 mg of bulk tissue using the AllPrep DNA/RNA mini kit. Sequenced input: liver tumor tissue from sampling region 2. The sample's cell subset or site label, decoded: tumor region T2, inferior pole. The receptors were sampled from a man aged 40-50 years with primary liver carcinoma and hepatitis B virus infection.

For the CDR3, the DNA is TGTGCCAGCGGCCCCAGCGGGGCTAGGGGCCCCCAAAGTGAAGCTTTCTTT. It codes for CASGPSGARGPQSEAFF. The chain has TRBV7-9 and TRBJ1-1, with D maybe TRBD1 (5 bases). CDR3 length equals 17 residues. Looked up from germline, CDR1 is SEHNR and CDR2 is FQNEAQ (reference sequence). V shed 8 bases and J shed 7 bases, with 29 bases lying between them.

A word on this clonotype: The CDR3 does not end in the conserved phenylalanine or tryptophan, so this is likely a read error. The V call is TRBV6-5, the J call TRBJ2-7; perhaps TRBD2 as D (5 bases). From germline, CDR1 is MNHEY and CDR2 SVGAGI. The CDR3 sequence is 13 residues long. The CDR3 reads CTSGYGTSYEQYL. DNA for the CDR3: TGTACCAGCGGTTACGGCACCTCCTACGAGCAGTACCTC.

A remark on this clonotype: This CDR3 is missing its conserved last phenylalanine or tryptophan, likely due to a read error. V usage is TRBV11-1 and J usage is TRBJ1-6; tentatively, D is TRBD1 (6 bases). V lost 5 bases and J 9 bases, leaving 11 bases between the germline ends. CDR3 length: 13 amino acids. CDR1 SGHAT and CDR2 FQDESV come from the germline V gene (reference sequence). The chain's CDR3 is CASSRRQVSPLHL. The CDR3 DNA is TGTGCCAGCAGCCGGAGACAGGTTTCACCCCTCCACCTT.

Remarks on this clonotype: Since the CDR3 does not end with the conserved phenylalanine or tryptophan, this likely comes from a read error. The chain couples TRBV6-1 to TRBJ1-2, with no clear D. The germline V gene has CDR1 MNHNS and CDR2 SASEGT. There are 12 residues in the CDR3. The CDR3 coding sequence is TGTGCCAGTAGTGCCCCCCTATATGGCTACACCCTA. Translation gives CASSAPLYGYTL.

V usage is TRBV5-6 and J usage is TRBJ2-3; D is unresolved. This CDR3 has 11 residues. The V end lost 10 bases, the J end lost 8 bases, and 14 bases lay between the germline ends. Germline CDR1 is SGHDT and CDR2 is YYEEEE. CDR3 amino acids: CAGSRLGTQYF. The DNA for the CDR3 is TGTGCCGGTAGCCGATTGGGTACGCAGTATTTT.

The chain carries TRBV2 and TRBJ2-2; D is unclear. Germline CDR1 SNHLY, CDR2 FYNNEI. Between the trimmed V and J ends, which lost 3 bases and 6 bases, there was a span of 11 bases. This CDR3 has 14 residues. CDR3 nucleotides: TGTGCCAGCAGTGAGTTAGGGAAGGCCGGGGAGCTGTTTTTT. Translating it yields CASSELGKAGELFF. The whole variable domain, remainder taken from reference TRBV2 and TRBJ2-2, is EPEVTQTPSHQVTQMGQEVILRCVPISNHLYFYWYRQILGQKVEFLVSFYNNEISEKSEIFDDQFSVERPDGSNFTLKIRSTKLEDSAMYFCASSELGKAGELFFGEGSRLTVL.

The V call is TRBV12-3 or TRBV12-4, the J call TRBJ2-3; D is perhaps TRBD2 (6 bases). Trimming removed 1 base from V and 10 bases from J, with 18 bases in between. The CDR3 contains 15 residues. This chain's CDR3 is CASSLDSDSGRAQYF. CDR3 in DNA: TGTGCCAGCAGTTTAGACTCCGACAGCGGGCGCGCGCAGTATTTT.

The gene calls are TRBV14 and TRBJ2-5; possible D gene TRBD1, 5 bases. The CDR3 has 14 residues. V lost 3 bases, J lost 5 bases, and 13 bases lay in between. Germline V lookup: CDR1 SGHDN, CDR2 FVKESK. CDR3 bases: TGTGCCAGCAGCCAGACTTTGGGGCGGGAGACCCAGTACTTC. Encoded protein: CASSQTLGRETQYF.

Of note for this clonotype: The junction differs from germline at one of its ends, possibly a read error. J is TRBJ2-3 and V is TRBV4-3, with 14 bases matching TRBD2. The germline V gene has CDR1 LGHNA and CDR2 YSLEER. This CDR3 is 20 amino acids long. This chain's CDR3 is CASSQDLPSGTSGRADAQCF. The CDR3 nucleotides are TGCGCCAGCAGCCAGGATCTTCCCTCCGGGACTAGCGGGAGAGCAGATGCGCAGTGTTTT.

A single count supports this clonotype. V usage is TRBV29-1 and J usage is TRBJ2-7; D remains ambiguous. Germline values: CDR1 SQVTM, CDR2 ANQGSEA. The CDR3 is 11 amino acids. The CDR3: CTVEKGDEQYF. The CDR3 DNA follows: TGCACTGTTGAAAAAGGTGACGAGCAGTACTTC.